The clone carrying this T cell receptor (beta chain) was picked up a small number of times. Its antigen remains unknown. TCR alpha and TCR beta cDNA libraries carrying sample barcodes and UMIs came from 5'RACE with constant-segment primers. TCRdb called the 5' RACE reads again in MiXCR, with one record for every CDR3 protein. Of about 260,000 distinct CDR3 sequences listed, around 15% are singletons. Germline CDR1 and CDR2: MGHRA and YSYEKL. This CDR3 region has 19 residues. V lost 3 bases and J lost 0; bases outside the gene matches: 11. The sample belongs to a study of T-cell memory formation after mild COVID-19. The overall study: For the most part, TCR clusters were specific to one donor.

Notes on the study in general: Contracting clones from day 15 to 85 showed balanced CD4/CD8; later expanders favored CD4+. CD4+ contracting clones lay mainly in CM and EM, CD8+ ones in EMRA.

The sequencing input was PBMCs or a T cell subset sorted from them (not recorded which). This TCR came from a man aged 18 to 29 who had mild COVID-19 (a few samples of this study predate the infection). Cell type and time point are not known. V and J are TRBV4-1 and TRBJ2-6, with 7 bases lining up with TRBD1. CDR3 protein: CASSHTGTADFSGANVLTF. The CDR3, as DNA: TGCGCCAGCAGCCACACCGGGACAGCGGACTTCTCTGGGGCCAACGTCCTGACTTTC.